This TCR beta chain was recovered during a study of Ad26.COV2.S vaccination and SARS-CoV-2 variants. Study-wide context: Intramuscularly, Ad26.COV2.S was given either once or twice, 56 days apart. Broader study findings: CD8+ and CD4+ T cells specific for spike reportedly responded with substantial breadth after vaccination.

Trimming at V came to 6 bases and at J to 1 base, leaving 3 bases not matched to a gene. The CDR3 consists of 13 residues. Germline V CDR1 and CDR2: SGHKS, YYEKEE (reference sequence). Concerning this clone: Its specificity is unknown.

Stated treatment: some 19 received Ad26.COV2.S at low or high dose, single or two shots; 5 received placebo; per-sample allocation not given. Specimen acquisition occurred on day 63 following the initial vaccine or placebo injection. Produced via immunoSEQ multiplex PCR; TCRdb's table is partial and in-frame only. Seen here are some 340,000 clones, around four fifths observed once, and the top ten hold under 2.5%. The clonotype was recovered from a person between 18 and 59 years old who received the Ad26.COV2.S COVID-19 vaccine or a placebo. The sequencing used peripheral blood, collected in a trial of Ad26.COV2.S vaccine versus placebo. V is TRBV5-5 and J is TRBJ1-1, with 7 bases lining up with TRBD1. CDR3 bases: TGTGCCAGCATCTGGACAGGGAACACTGAAGCTTTCTTT. Translating it yields CASIWTGNTEAFF.